This TCR beta chain was obtained from a study of shared clonotypes between healthy human individuals. The overall study: CD4 naive cells filled three plates per donor, CD4 memory three, CD8 naive two and CD8 memory one.

Genomic DNA from each subset was divided evenly over several immunoSEQ plates. TCRdb's table, derived via immunoSEQ multiplex PCR, lists solely in-frame clones and lacks some. The table includes around 2.5 million clones, over 85% detected once. As to this clone: Its antigen is not identified.

The CDR3 is 19 residues long. Trimming at V came to 4 bases and at J to 0 bases, leaving 9 bases not matched to a gene. The germline V gene encodes CDR1 MNHEY and CDR2 SMNVEV (reference sequence). Study-wide results and limits: Sampling involved blood alone; tissue repertoires likely differ. Sharing across four donors was highest in naive CD4 (roughly 5%) and lowest in memory CD8 (0.4%).

V usage is TRBV27 and J usage is TRBJ2-6; 10 bases are a match to TRBD2. The sequenced sample was naive CD4+ T cells from PBMCs. Regarding subset: CD45RA+ positively selected. This clonotype originated in a man aged 18 to 30 in good health. Some clones in this sample may be carry-over from other donors' samples. The CDR3 region is CASSSVWTSGASGANVLTF. The CDR3 nucleotides are TGTGCCAGCAGTTCCGTATGGACTAGCGGTGCCTCTGGGGCCAACGTCCTGACTTTC. The entire variable domain, with the rest obtained from reference TRBV27 and TRBJ2-6, is as follows: EAQVTQNPRYLITVTGKKLTVTCSQNMNHEYMSWYRQDPGLGLRQIYYSMNVEVTDKGDVPEGYKVSRKEKRNFPLILESPSPNQTSLYFCASSSVWTSGASGANVLTFGAGSRLTVL.